The present T cell receptor beta chain was sequenced within a study of a mutant IDH1 vaccine in newly diagnosed glioma. Study-level information: Vaccines were first given 4-6 weeks after radiotherapy alone, or with temozolomide cycles.

Trimming took 4 bases from V and 5 from J, leaving 14 bases between them. Germline V CDR1 and CDR2: KGHSH, LQKENI. The CDR3 covers 14 residues. Sequencing used immunoSEQ multiplex PCR; TCRdb keeps in-frame clones, though not all of them. The data contain about 56,000 clones, just under 90% of them singletons. Note on this clone: Its antigen is unknown.

Time point denoted: week 5, during vaccination. Doses consisted of 300 ug of mutant IDH1 20-mer peptide each, paired with topical imiquimod. This TCR derives from a woman in her 40s with glioma. This chain joins TRBV18 and TRBJ2-5, with D possibly TRBD2 on 5 matching bases. The source was PBMCs, collected from a glioma patient whose treatment included an IDH1 peptide vaccine. CDR3 DNA sequence: TGTGCCAGCTCACTGACCAACCCGGGGGAGACCCAGTACTTC. It is translated as CASSLTNPGETQYF.